This paragraph reports one T cell receptor (beta chain). Its antigen is not identified. A much larger clone is a single base away; this may be a read error. The conserved closing phenylalanine or tryptophan is absent in this CDR3, likely reflecting a read error. The data were obtained in a study of T cells after yellow fever vaccination. Study overall: In the case of low-cell-number fractions, SMART-Seq v4 Ultra Low Input was used for preparation. Findings and caveats of the study: Though weaker, the secondary response peaked faster, on day 5 versus 15. In FACS-sorted repertoires, abundant clonotypes from the bulk population could appear as contaminants. Reappearance after the booster was observed for most primary-vaccination clones (roughly 95% CD4, less than 90% CD8).

CDR3 length: 12 amino acids. The V and J ends lost 8 bases and 4 bases respectively, with 10 bases between them. TCRdb fed the 5' RACE reads into MiXCR, producing one record per CDR3 protein. Among approximately 350,000 distinct CDR3 sequences, more than 9% were seen once, and the ten largest hold roughly a sixth. Sample: PBMCs, taken on the day of the first yellow fever vaccination. The clonotype was recovered from a man aged 18 to 30 who received the YFV17D yellow fever vaccine. V gene TRBV12-3 or TRBV12-4 combines with J gene TRBJ2-3; the D gene is possibly TRBD2 (7 bases). The CDR3 spells CASGGAPDTQYS. The DNA for the CDR3 is TGTGCCAGCGGGGGGGCCCCAGATACGCAGTATTCT.